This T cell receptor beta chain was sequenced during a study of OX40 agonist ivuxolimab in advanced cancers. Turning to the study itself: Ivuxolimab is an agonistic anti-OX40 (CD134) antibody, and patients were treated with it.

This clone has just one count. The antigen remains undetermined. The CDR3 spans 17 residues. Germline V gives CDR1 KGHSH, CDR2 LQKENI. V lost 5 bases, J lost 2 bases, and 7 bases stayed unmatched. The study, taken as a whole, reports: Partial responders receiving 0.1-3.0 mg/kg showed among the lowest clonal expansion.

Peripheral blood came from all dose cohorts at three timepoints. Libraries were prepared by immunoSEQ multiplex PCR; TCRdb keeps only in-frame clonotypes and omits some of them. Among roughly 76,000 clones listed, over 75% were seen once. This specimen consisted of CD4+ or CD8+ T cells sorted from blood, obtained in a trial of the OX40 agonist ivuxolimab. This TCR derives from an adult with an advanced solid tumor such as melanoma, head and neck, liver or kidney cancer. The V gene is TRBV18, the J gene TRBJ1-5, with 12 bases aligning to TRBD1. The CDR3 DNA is TGTGCCAGCTCATTTGGGACAGGGGGCAGGGGCAATCAGCCCCAGCATTTT. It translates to CASSFGTGGRGNQPQHF.